Each of the 2 T cell receptor beta chains below was sequenced from the same sample in a study of T cell responses to AZD1222 COVID-19 vaccine. Assay: immunoSEQ multiplex PCR; the TCRdb copy retains only in-frame clones and omits some. The repertoire includes about 150,000 clones, about 91% of them detected once, and 3% to 4% sits in the top ten. The material sequenced was peripheral blood, taken on day 0 of MenACWY control vaccination. Receptor source: an adult in good health.

This clone was found many times. V and J are TRBV19 and TRBJ1-2; TRBD1 matches 7 bases. The V gene's germline CDR1 is LNHDA and CDR2 SQIVND (reference sequence). The CDR3 is 15 residues long. V dropped 5 bases and J dropped 0; count of bases not matched to a gene: 6. CDR3 region: CASSAGQASNYGYTF. The CDR3 DNA reads TGTGCCAGTAGTGCCGGACAGGCCTCTAACTATGGCTACACCTTC.

The chain has TRBV6-5 and TRBJ1-5; D unresolved. CDR3 length equals 14 residues. V was clipped by 9 bases and J by 0 bases, with 12 bases between them. Germline-derived CDR1 and CDR2 are MNHEY and SVGAGI. The chain's CDR3 is CASTVGNSNQPQHF. CDR3 sequence (DNA): TGTGCCAGTACGGTCGGGAATAGCAATCAGCCCCAGCATTTT.